The rows below give T cell receptor beta chains drawn from one sample of a study of T cells after yellow fever vaccination. TCRdb recomputed calls from the 5' RACE reads with MiXCR, one row per CDR3 protein. The sample holds about 220,000 distinct CDR3 sequences, about 3% seen once. The starting material was CD4+ T cells sorted from PBMCs, obtained 10 days after the yellow fever booster vaccination. These receptors were collected from a man between 18 and 35 years old who received the YFV17D yellow fever vaccine. CDR3s include the opening cysteine and the closing phenylalanine or tryptophan. Each record gives: J gene, V gene, clone size, D gene, CDR3 DNA, CDR3 protein. A D gene is named only where the DNA matches it firmly. The size field is filled for only some rows; it gives once, few, many or a size class.

>TRBJ1-2|TRBV28|NA|TRBD1
TGTGCCAGCAAGGGACAGTACTATGGCTACACCTTC
CASKGQYYGYTF
>TRBJ1-1|TRBV5-1|few|TRBD1
TGCGCCAGCAGCCCCGATGGTCGGACAGGGAGAACTGAAGCTTTCTTT
CASSPDGRTGRTEAFF
>TRBJ1-4|TRBV6-2/TRBV6-3|many|NA
TGTGCCAGCAGTCCACCCCGGGGCCTCAATGAAAAACTGTTTTTT
CASSPPRGLNEKLFF
>TRBJ1-6|TRBV20-1|NA|NA
TGCAGTGCTAGTTCGGGGACCCTCCACTTT
CSASSGTLHF
>TRBJ1-5|TRBV20-1|few|NA
TGCAGTGTGAGTAACAGGGACGAGCAGCCCCAGCATTTT
CSVSNRDEQPQHF
>TRBJ2-5|TRBV7-2|few|TRBD2
TGTGCCAGCAGCGCCGGACTAGCGGGGGAGGAGACCCAGTACTTC
CASSAGLAGEETQYF
>TRBJ2-1|TRBV20-1|NA|TRBD1
TGCAGTGCAAAACCAGGGGGTTCGAGCTCCTACAATGAGCAGTTCTTC
CSAKPGGSSSYNEQFF
>TRBJ2-6|TRBV20-1|few|NA
TGCAGTGCTAGACAGGCAGGGTCTGGGGCCAACGTCCTGACTTTC
CSARQAGSGANVLTF
>TRBJ2-1|TRBV6-2/TRBV6-3|few|TRBD1
TGTGCCAGCAGTCAGACAGGGACCACCTACAATGAGCAGTTCTTC
CASSQTGTTYNEQFF
>TRBJ1-5|TRBV7-2|many|TRBD1
TGTGCCAGCAGCTTAGAGGGGACAGGGGGCCAGCCCCAGCATTTT
CASSLEGTGGQPQHF
>TRBJ2-2|TRBV3-1|many|TRBD1
TGTGCCAGCAGCCGGGATGGACAGGGGACCACCGGGGAGCTGTTTTTT
CASSRDGQGTTGELFF
>TRBJ1-5|TRBV12-3/TRBV12-4|few|NA
TGTGCCAGCAGTTTAACAGGGATCCAGCCCCAGCATTTT
CASSLTGIQPQHF
>TRBJ1-5|TRBV12-3/TRBV12-4|many|NA
TGTGCCAGCAGTTTACTGCCGGGGCAGCCCCAGCATTTT
CASSLLPGQPQHF
>TRBJ2-3|TRBV12-3/TRBV12-4|NA|TRBD2
TGTGCCAGCAGAAGGACTAGCGGGGGTCATGGGGATACGCAGTATTTT
CASRRTSGGHGDTQYF
>TRBJ1-3|TRBV7-2|many|TRBD1
TGTGCCAGCAGCTTCCGGACAGGGAGAAACACCATATATTTT
CASSFRTGRNTIYF